This TCR beta chain comes out of a study of regulatory T cells in long-lasting Graves disease (TCRdb year 2021). Context from the whole study: Antithyroid drugs had been taken for less than 3 months by newly diagnosed Graves' disease patients. Persistent Graves' disease patients were compared with newly diagnosed Graves' disease patients by peripheral blood TCR sequencing and RNA sequencing. The study was conducted in China and was registered as a clinical trial. A total of roughly 35 samples underwent TCR sequencing, from about 13 patients with persistent Graves' disease and 20 patients with newly diagnosed Graves' disease.

The sample holds many counts of this clonotype. Its recognized antigen is unknown. Base qualities were left out, and no much larger clone turns up one base away. The time point label, read with the paper, signifies: newly diagnosed GD, antithyroid drugs for less than 3 months. For both TCR sequencing and RNA sequencing, RNA was extracted from PBMCs using TRIzol. The diagnosis of Graves' disease followed American Thyroid Association guidelines. Patients were recruited from an endocrinology department in Xi'an, China. Each patient gave 9 to 10 milliliters of peripheral blood, collected in an EDTA anticoagulant tube. Ficoll Paque Plus density gradient separation was used to isolate PBMCs, and no further T cell sorting was performed. RNA quality was checked with an Agilent 2100 Bioanalyzer and agarose gel, and concentration with a NanoDrop 2000. CDR1 and CDR2, looked up from the germline V gene (reference sequence), are GTSNPN and SVGIG. V is reduced by 2 bases and J by 2 bases, leaving a spacing of 10 bases between them. Spanning cysteine to phenylalanine, the CDR3 consists of 13 amino acids. The entry retains the CDR3 DNA only, 39 bases that are in frame from base 1.

Broader findings and caveats from the paper: Because the primary lesion, thyroid tissue, could not be accessed, the study looked at peripheral blood alone. Preferential use of TRBV28, TRBJ1-2 and TRBJ2-5 was observed in persistent disease, whereas TRBV20-1 and TRBJ2-1 were favored in newly diagnosed disease. Persistent Graves' disease patients showed lower TCR Shannon entropy and fewer highly expanded clones than newly diagnosed patients, suggesting clonal expansion. The authors noted that the small sample size was a limitation that may lower accuracy. A larger number of public clonotypes was shared among persistent patients (around 2,700) than among newly diagnosed patients (more than 850). Only the TCR beta chain was sequenced and analyzed.

The receptor library was made with multiplex PCR. TCRdb lists the instrument as Illumina HiSeq 4000. CDR3 regions were amplified by Arm-PCR with iRepertoire HTBI primers to construct TCR beta libraries. Gel purification was performed on PCR products prior to sequencing. On the study's bioinformatics: A total of some 65 TRBV and approximately 15 TRBJ segments were identified across samples and were used for gene usage analysis of CDR3 amino acid clonotypes. COPE and FqMerger were used to merge filtered high-quality paired reads into contigs. BLAST was used to align contigs to IMGT TRBV, TRBD and TRBJ reference genes, with CDR3 defined following IMGT. Any clonotype with a frequency above 0.1% was classified as a highly expanded clone. Shannon entropy was used to measure repertoire diversity, and the Gini coefficient was used to measure V-J evenness. A clonotype was considered public if more than one individual shared it. The public reads were run again by TCRdb, first through fastp at Q25 and then through MiXCR, and only productive beta chains were kept. Rows are combined by CDR3 protein, so each entry shows the most common genes and DNA. TCRdb's processing, not the authors', yielded these V and J calls. This sample lists 400,000 to 500,000 distinct CDR3 sequences; 15% were detected once. The biggest ten clones account for about 7.6% of the sample.

Another study also made use of these data, one on T cells in Graves' hyperthyroidism and ophthalmopathy. Reported in the second study: A patient counted as having stable Graves' hyperthyroidism if no progression to ophthalmopathy occurred over 18 months of follow-up. The hyperthyroidism patients were between 18 and 65 years old and newly diagnosed, with a disease duration of less than 2 months. Patients with uncontrolled infections, other autoimmune diseases, pregnancy or lactation were excluded. Diagnoses were established on the basis of clinical symptoms, serum thyroxine and TRAb, thyroid ultrasound, and orbital computed tomography. A first-round RT-PCR of the TCR CDR3 used the HTBI primer set with the Qiagen OneStep RT-PCR kit. Blood samples also contained most of the expanded thyroid clonotypes (frequency above 0.001), which suggests that blood repertoires may reflect thyroid immune responses. Ophthalmopathy was separated from stable hyperthyroidism by a 13 V-J signature model, with just over 85% sensitivity and about 84% specificity obtained in cross-validation and 80%/75% obtained in testing. During validation, the model predicted progression to ophthalmopathy a median of about 6.5 months ahead of onset, with around 71% sensitivity and 72% to 80% specificity. TCR V-J signatures able to tell the groups apart were searched for in a discovery cohort of 95 to 100 patients, of whom approximately 40 had Graves' ophthalmopathy and roughly 59 had stable Graves' hyperthyroidism. Prospective prediction of ophthalmopathy was tested in an independent validation cohort consisting of some 19 hyperthyroidism patients and some 17 patients who later progressed to ophthalmopathy. For training and testing, the 100 or so patients in the discovery cohort were randomly divided in a 7:3 ratio. Thyroid tissue and blood T-cell repertoires from six Graves' hyperthyroidism patients were also compared in the study. After sampling, hyperthyroidism patients received methimazole starting at 30 mg daily, and ophthalmopathy patients received high-dose intravenous methylprednisolone. A second multiplex PCR round built the libraries, followed by size selection and purification. The libraries were sequenced on an Illumina HiSeq2000 using paired-end 100 bp reads. Raw data were processed with SOAPnuke, discarding reads with adapters, uncalled bases, mean Phred below 15, or no exact constant-primer or identifier match. High-quality paired reads were merged using COPE v1.2.5, and each unique nucleotide sequence was defined as a clonotype. MiTCR v1.1 was used to align the clonotypes against IMGT TRBV, TRBD and TRBJ reference segments. The analysis included only V-J combinations with a frequency above 0.0001, which together covered roughly 99% of the repertoires. The TCS score was defined as the ratio of F50 (clonal expansion) to E x V (chaos), calculated using BLOSUM62-based TCRdist between CDR3 peptides within each V-J. Welch's t-statistics and random forest reduced 450 to 600 V-J features to about 12, which were used in a naive Bayes classifier (R e1071). No statistical method was used to fix the sample size in advance, and group allocation was not hidden from the investigators. According to the paper, TCR Vbeta CDR3 sequencing was carried out on about 140 peripheral blood samples, which came from more than 40 ophthalmopathy, around 74 hyperthyroidism and approximately 17 progressor patients.

The specimen comprised peripheral blood mononuclear cells (PBMCs), sampled at new diagnosis, from a patient treated with antithyroid drugs. The V gene is TRBV30 and the J gene is TRBJ2-7; matching of 6 bases hints at TRBD2 as the D gene. This receptor was taken from a woman between 35 and 50 years old with Graves disease. Donor details come from another sample of the same person, matched by shared clones. Here is the DNA: TGTGCCTGGAGTCATAGCGGAACCTACGAGCAGTACTTC. It is translated as CAWSHSGTYEQYF.